This TCR beta chain was identified in a study of shared clonotypes between healthy human individuals. General observations from the study: Larger richness was generally estimated for naive than memory subsets. It was the few donors that limited the genetic and exposure-history diversity represented.

With 0 bases clipped from V and 0 bases from J, the junction kept 3 bases outside the gene matches. The CDR3 covers 17 residues. Germline assignment: CDR1 SGDLS and CDR2 YYNGEE. Subsets obtained from CD4+ cells comprised CD45RA+ naive and CD45RA-negative memory cells. Replicate PCRs from sorted subsets contained about 0.2 ug DNA, which is 30,000 to 35,000 T cell genomes. Assay used: immunoSEQ multiplex PCR; TCRdb lists only in-frame clones, some missing. Of roughly 1,600,000 clones detected, about 98.5% appear once; the ten largest clones hold about 0.4%. This clone has just one count. Its antigen is not known.

The sequence derives from a man aged 25-40 years in good health. Sequenced material: naive CD4+ T cells sorted from blood. Subset specified: CD45RA+ positively selected. This chain joins TRBV9 and TRBJ2-4; TRBD2 aligns across 10 bases. This CDR3 reads CASSVEASGRAKNIQYF. The CDR3 DNA follows: TGTGCCAGCAGCGTAGAGGCTAGCGGGAGAGCCAAAAACATTCAGTACTTC.